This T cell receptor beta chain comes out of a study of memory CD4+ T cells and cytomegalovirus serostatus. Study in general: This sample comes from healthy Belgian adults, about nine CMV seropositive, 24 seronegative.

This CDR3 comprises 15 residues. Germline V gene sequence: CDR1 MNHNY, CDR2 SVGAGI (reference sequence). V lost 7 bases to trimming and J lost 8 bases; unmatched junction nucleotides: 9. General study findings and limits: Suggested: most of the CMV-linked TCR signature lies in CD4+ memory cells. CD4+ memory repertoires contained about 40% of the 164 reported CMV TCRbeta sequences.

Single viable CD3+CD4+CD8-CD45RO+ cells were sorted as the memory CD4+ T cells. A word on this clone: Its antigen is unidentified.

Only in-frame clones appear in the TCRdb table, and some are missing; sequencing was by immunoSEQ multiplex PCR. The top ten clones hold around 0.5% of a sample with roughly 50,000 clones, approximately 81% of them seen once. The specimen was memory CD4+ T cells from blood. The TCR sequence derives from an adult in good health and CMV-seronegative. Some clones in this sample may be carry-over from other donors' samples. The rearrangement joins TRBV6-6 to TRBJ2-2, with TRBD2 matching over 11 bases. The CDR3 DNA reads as TGTGCCAGCACTACTAGCGGGAGACGAGGGGGGGAGCTGTTTTTT. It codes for CASTTSGRRGGELFF.